The 27 T cell receptor beta chains below come from one sample, sequenced in a study of cytomegalovirus exposure and HLA in healthy donors. A multiplex PCR was run with 60 Vbeta primers and 13 Jbeta primers. The repertoire was sequenced with immunoSEQ multiplex PCR; TCRdb's copy has only in-frame clones and lacks some. In the table there are about 240,000 clones, about 80% of which are singletons. Sequencing used PBMCs. Receptor source: a woman aged 55-75 years in good health and CMV-seropositive.

Here the CDR3 reads CASSRTGEEETQYF. The CDR3 region has the DNA TGTGCCAGCAGTAGGACAGGGGAGGAAGAGACCCAGTACTTC. This chain connects TRBV2 to TRBJ2-5, with 9 bases that match TRBD1. Germline CDR1 reads SNHLY; CDR2 reads FYNNEI. V gave up 5 bases and J gave up 3 bases; unmatched junction bases: 4. The CDR3 extends over 14 amino acids.

V usage is TRBV7-2 and J usage is TRBJ1-2, with a weak D call TRBD1 (6 bases). V lost 5 bases to trimming and J lost 2 bases, with 9 bases between them. This CDR3 has 13 residues. Germline V gene lookup returns CDR1 SGHTA and CDR2 FQGNSA. CDR3 amino acids: CASSPDRNYGYTF. Here the CDR3 DNA reads TGTGCCAGCAGCCCGGACAGAAACTATGGCTACACCTTC.

V gene TRBV5-1 combines with J gene TRBJ2-7; tentative D call: TRBD2 (5 bases). V dropped 0 bases and J dropped 1 base, with 8 bases sitting between them. Germline loops: CDR1 SGHRS, CDR2 YFSETQ. The CDR3 runs to 14 residues. The CDR3, as DNA: TGCGCCAGCAGCTTGGACGGGAAATCCTACGAGCAGTACTTC. Its translation is CASSLDGKSYEQYF.

The chain joins TRBV19 to TRBJ2-5, with TRBD2 as a possible D gene (5 bases). This CDR3 contains 14 residues. Trimming removed 4 bases from V and 2 bases from J, with 11 bases in between. The germline gives CDR1 LNHDA, CDR2 SQIVND (reference sequence). DNA of the CDR3: TGTGCCAGTAGTACCCGAGGGCTACAAGAGACCCAGTACTTC. It is translated as CASSTRGLQETQYF.

The chain employs TRBV5-1 and TRBJ2-7, with D perhaps TRBD1 (5 bases). Germline loops: CDR1 SGHRS, CDR2 YFSETQ. V gave up 6 bases and J gave up 2 bases, with 15 bases separating them. This CDR3 region has 14 residues. The CDR3 DNA reads as TGCGCCAGCACTGACTTGACAGAGACCTACGAGCAGTACTTC. Translated, it gives CASTDLTETYEQYF.

V usage is TRBV7-6 and J usage is TRBJ2-1; 7 positions agree with TRBD2. Losses at the gene ends were 2 bases for V and 2 bases for J; bases not matched to a gene: 9. The CDR3 loop spans 17 amino acids. Per the germline V gene, CDR1 is SGHVS and CDR2 is FNYEAQ. The CDR3 DNA reads TGTGCCAGCAGCTTATCGCCTAGCGGTCGCCCCTACAATGAGCAGTTCTTC. As protein: CASSLSPSGRPYNEQFF. The full variable domain, in which reference TRBV7-6 and TRBJ2-1 provide the parts outside the CDR3, is GAGVSQSPRYKVTKRGQDVALRCDPISGHVSLYWYRQALGQGPEFLTYFNYEAQQDKSGLPNDRFSAERPEGSISTLTIQRTEQRDSAMYRCASSLSPSGRPYNEQFFGPGTRLTVL.

This clone was counted once. The gene calls are TRBV7-9 and TRBJ2-5; 12 nucleotides align to TRBD2. CDR1 is SEHNR, CDR2 FQNEAQ, per germline (reference sequence). The trim removed 5 bases at V and 2 bases at J, leaving 9 bases unmatched. This CDR3 spans 17 amino acids. CDR3 DNA sequence: TGTGCCAGCAGCACGGCTAGCGGGAGGGCGGGGCAAGAGACCCAGTACTTC. Amino acids: CASSTASGRAGQETQYF.

The gene calls are TRBV20-1 and TRBJ1-1; the D is unclear. The V end lost 0 bases, the J end lost 11 bases, and 10 bases lay between the germline ends. Germline V gene lookup returns CDR1 DFQATT and CDR2 SNEGSKA (reference sequence). This CDR3 has 11 amino acids. CDR3 amino acids: CSAREIGGAFF. CDR3 nucleotides: TGCAGTGCTAGAGAGATAGGAGGGGCTTTCTTT.

J is TRBJ1-2 and V is TRBV9; possible D gene TRBD1, 5 bases. Per germline, CDR1 SGDLS and CDR2 YYNGEE. The CDR3 sequence is 13 residues long. Trimming cost V 3 bases and J 5 bases, with 11 bases left between them. CDR3 residues: CASSARDGYGYTF. CDR3 in DNA: TGTGCCAGCAGCGCCAGGGATGGATATGGCTACACCTTC.

Note on this clone: Other DNA sequences in this sample translate to the same CDR3. CDR3 DNA sequence: TGTGCCAGCAGCTTAGACAGGGGTTCTGAAGCTTTCTTT. Translating it yields CASSLDRGSEAFF. V and J are TRBV7-8 and TRBJ1-1, with TRBD1 matching 7 bases. The germline V gene encodes CDR1 SGHVS and CDR2 FQNEAQ. The trim removed 1 base at V and 6 bases at J, leaving 2 bases unmatched. CDR3 size: 13 residues.

This clone appeared a single time. This sequence joins TRBV11-2 and TRBJ2-5, with 7 bases fitting TRBD2. The CDR3 runs to 14 residues. Germline CDR1 reads SGHAT; CDR2 reads FQNNGV. V lost 3 bases to trimming and J lost 5 bases; unmatched junction nucleotides: 6. This CDR3 reads CASSFGAGVETQYF. In DNA, the CDR3 is TGTGCCAGCAGCTTCGGGGCGGGAGTGGAGACCCAGTACTTC.

The J gene is TRBJ1-4, the V gene TRBV7-9; 8 bases align to TRBD1. The CDR3 sequence is 14 residues long. J was trimmed by 6 bases and V by 3 bases; bases with no gene match: 3. Germline loops: CDR1 SEHNR, CDR2 FQNEAQ (reference sequence). CDR3 sequence: CASSLAGGYEKLFF. The CDR3 nucleotides read TGTGCCAGCAGCTTGGCAGGGGGCTATGAAAAACTGTTTTTT.

This chain joins TRBV2 and TRBJ2-1; 8 bases map to TRBD1. V lost 6 bases to trimming and J lost 14 bases; unmatched junction nucleotides: 15. The CDR3 spans 14 residues. Germline V gene data show CDR1 as SNHLY and CDR2 as FYNNEI. The CDR3 here is CASRVRDRGRRKFF. In DNA, the CDR3 is TGTGCCAGCAGGGTTCGAGACAGGGGTAGGAGGAAGTTCTTC. Using reference TRBV2 and TRBJ2-1 for the parts outside the CDR3, the full variable domain is EPEVTQTPSHQVTQMGQEVILRCVPISNHLYFYWYRQILGQKVEFLVSFYNNEISEKSEIFDDQFSVERPDGSNFTLKIRSTKLEDSAMYFCASRVRDRGRRKFFGPGTRLTVL.

V usage is TRBV4-2 and J usage is TRBJ2-6, with TRBD1 identical over 8 bases. The CDR3 is 18 amino acids. J gave up 2 bases and V 1 base, and 7 bases lay outside the gene matches. CDR1 is LGHNA, CDR2 YNFKEQ, per germline. DNA for the CDR3: TGTGCCAGCAGCCAAGGGGGGCAGGGGGCCACTGGGGCCAACGTCCTGACTTTC. Protein product: CASSQGGQGATGANVLTF.

This clone showed up just a few times. The chain is built from TRBV2 and TRBJ1-5; 9 bases line up with TRBD1. The germline V gene has CDR1 SNHLY and CDR2 FYNNEI. J gave up 6 bases and V 7 bases, and 7 bases lay outside the gene matches. CDR3 size: 14 residues. The CDR3 here is CASNAGQGGQPQHF. The DNA of the CDR3 is TGTGCCAGCAATGCGGGACAGGGCGGTCAGCCCCAGCATTTT.

Comment on this clone: One end of the junction fails to match germline, which may point to a read error. V gene TRBV7-9 combines with J gene TRBJ1-1; D remains unclear. This CDR3 region has 15 residues. CDR1 and CDR2 (germline): SEHNR, FQNEAQ (reference sequence). CDR3 DNA sequence: TGTTCCAGCAGCTTAGGGTTCAACATGAACACTGAAGCTTTCTTT. The encoded protein is CSSSLGFNMNTEAFF.

This chain links TRBV11-2 with TRBJ2-3; maybe TRBD1 (6 bases). The V gene lost 5 bases and the J gene lost 0 bases, with 12 bases spanning the gap. Germline-derived CDR1 and CDR2 are SGHAT and FQNNGV. The CDR3 length is 15 residues. CDR3 in amino acids: CASSRRDTSTDTQYF. The CDR3 nucleotides are TGTGCCAGCAGCCGCCGGGACACCAGCACAGATACGCAGTATTTT.

The chain is built from TRBV11-3 and TRBJ2-5; unclear D gene. CDR1 SGHNT and CDR2 YENEEA come from the germline V gene. V lost 2 bases and J 5 bases, leaving 6 bases between the germline ends. The CDR3 has 12 residues. Here the CDR3 reads CASSLNSETQYF. Here the CDR3 DNA reads TGTGCCAGCAGCTTAAACAGTGAGACCCAGTACTTC.

The rearrangement joins TRBV6-5 to TRBJ1-5; a possible D gene is TRBD1 (6 bases). The CDR3 runs to 14 residues. Trimming took off 6 bases at V and 6 bases at J, with 15 bases between the two ends. Germline assignment: CDR1 MNHEY and CDR2 SVGAGI. The CDR3 coding sequence is TGTGCCAGCAGCTCCGCGACAGGAGGTCAGCCCCAGCATTTT. This codes for CASSSATGGQPQHF.

Only one count was recorded for this clone. V is TRBV6-6 and J is TRBJ1-3; 7 nucleotides match TRBD1. Germline V CDR1 and CDR2: MNHNY, SVGAGI (reference sequence). The CDR3 loop spans 15 amino acids. The junction had 3 bases not matched to a gene; V was cut back by 2 bases and J by 2 bases. CDR3 coding DNA: TGTGCCAGCAGTTACATGACAGGGACTGGAAACACCATATATTTT. Translated: CASSYMTGTGNTIYF.

The rearrangement uses TRBV9 and TRBJ2-2, with 10 bases fitting TRBD2. This CDR3 is built from 16 residues. CDR1 and CDR2 (germline): SGDLS, YYNGEE. V shed 0 bases and J 3 bases; nucleotides not matched to a gene: 2. The CDR3 DNA follows: TGTGCCAGCAGCGTAGCTAGCGGGAGATACACCGGGGAGCTGTTTTTT. Translation: CASSVASGRYTGELFF.

The chain links TRBV5-4 to TRBJ2-5; 8 bases map to TRBD1. The CDR3 runs to 15 residues. The germline V gene encodes CDR1 SGHNT and CDR2 YYREEE (reference sequence). The V segment lost 0 bases and the J segment 2 bases; nucleotides outside the gene matches: 3. CDR3 DNA sequence: TGTGCCAGCAGCTTGGGGACAGGGAGGCAAGAGACCCAGTACTTC. Its protein is CASSLGTGRQETQYF.

V and J are TRBV5-1 and TRBJ2-3, with 7 nucleotides matching TRBD1. Per germline, CDR1 SGHRS and CDR2 YFSETQ. Germline trimming cut 4 bases from V and 1 base from J; bases unmatched to any gene: 6. The CDR3 is 15 residues long. The CDR3 DNA follows: TGCGCCAGCAGCCAAGGACAGGAACGCACAGATACGCAGTATTTT. This translates into CASSQGQERTDTQYF.

This clone turned up a few times. Germline and junction disagree at one end, which may indicate a read error. The rearrangement links TRBV6-1 to TRBJ1-2; D is uncertain. The CDR3 extends over 16 amino acids. Germline loops: CDR1 MNHNS, CDR2 SASEGT. Written as DNA, the CDR3 is TGTACCAGCAGTGCGACTCCAAACCGGCCAAACTATGGCTACACCTTC. Residues: CTSSATPNRPNYGYTF.

This clone was found once. This CDR3 is CASSPLRGQGKTEAFF. CDR3 DNA sequence: TGTGCCAGTAGTCCCCTCCGGGGACAGGGCAAAACTGAAGCTTTCTTT. The V and J genes are TRBV19 and TRBJ1-1; 9 bases match TRBD1. The CDR3 has 16 amino acids. V gave up 5 bases and J gave up 5 bases; unmatched junction bases: 12. The V gene's germline CDR1 is LNHDA and CDR2 SQIVND (reference sequence).

V usage is TRBV15 and J usage is TRBJ1-2; TRBD1 is a possible D gene (6 bases). V was trimmed by 1 base and J by 6 bases, leaving 15 bases between them. The CDR3 is 15 residues long. Germline values: CDR1 LNHNV, CDR2 YYDKDF (reference sequence). The CDR3 DNA is TGTGCCACCAGCAGAGGGGTGGGGGCCCTCGATGGCTACACCTTC. This codes for CATSRGVGALDGYTF.

V gene TRBV10-1 combines with J gene TRBJ2-3; TRBD2 matches at 11 bases. The CDR3 length is 15 residues. Germline trimming cut 3 bases from V and 2 bases from J; bases unmatched to any gene: 1. Germline CDR1 reads WNHNN; CDR2 reads SYGVQD (reference sequence). The chain's CDR3 is CASSELAGVTDTQYF. The CDR3 nucleotides read TGCGCCAGCAGTGAACTAGCGGGAGTCACAGATACGCAGTATTTT.